One sample yielded the 20 T cell receptor beta chains listed below, sequenced in a study of T cells after posttransplantation cyclophosphamide. Clones were sequenced by immunoSEQ multiplex PCR, and TCRdb holds only the in-frame ones, with some missing. The table lists about 44,000 clones, with no singletons. Source material: PBMCs. The source is a man aged 35 to 55 in good health, CMV-negative, and a related stem cell transplant donor.

The sample holds many counts of this clone. The chain links TRBV5-8 to TRBJ2-3; 13 bases fit TRBD2. V lost 5 bases and J lost 0; bases outside the gene matches: 9. Germline V lookup: CDR1 SGHTS, CDR2 YDEGEE. This CDR3 has 18 residues. CDR3 coding DNA: TGTGCCAGCAGATCCGGGACTAGCGGGGTATCTAGCACAGATACGCAGTATTTT. Protein sequence: CASRSGTSGVSSTDTQYF.

This clone was counted only a few times. Because the CDR3 is missing its conserved closing phenylalanine or tryptophan, this is likely a read error. The chain has TRBV19 and TRBJ1-2; TRBD1 matches at 10 bases. Germline V CDR1 and CDR2: LNHDA, SQIVND (reference sequence). J was trimmed by 2 bases and V by 7 bases; bases with no gene match: 4. This CDR3 has 14 amino acids. In nucleotides, the CDR3 is TGTGCCAGTACCCCGGGACAGGGGAACTATGGCTACACCTCC. Translating gives CASTPGQGNYGYTS.

There are many counts of this clone. V is TRBV11-1 and J is TRBJ1-2; no reliable D call. CDR1 and CDR2 (germline): SGHAT, FQDESV (reference sequence). V gave up 3 bases and J gave up 3 bases, with 8 bases separating them. There are 13 residues in the CDR3. CDR3 protein: CASSFGEDYGYTF. Here the CDR3 DNA reads TGTGCCAGCAGCTTCGGAGAGGACTATGGCTACACCTTC.

This clone was seen ten or more times. The V and J genes are TRBV5-1 and TRBJ1-1; 8 positions agree with TRBD1. Germline CDR1 SGHRS, CDR2 YFSETQ. V was pared by 4 bases and J by 5 bases, with 10 bases of the junction left unmatched. The CDR3 is made up of 15 amino acids. The CDR3 spells CASSPWQGAGTEAFF. In DNA, the CDR3 is TGCGCCAGCAGCCCCTGGCAGGGGGCAGGAACTGAAGCTTTCTTT.

In this sample, this clone turned up a few times. The chain uses TRBV11-2 and TRBJ2-5; a weak D match, TRBD2 (6 bases). Trimming cost V 2 bases and J 3 bases, with 10 bases left between them. The germline V gene encodes CDR1 SGHAT and CDR2 FQNNGV. This CDR3 comprises 14 residues. CDR3 sequence (DNA): TGTGCCAGCAGCTTACTGCGGGATAAAGAGACCCAGTACTTC. This sequence encodes CASSLLRDKETQYF.

This clone was observed at least ten times. V gene TRBV6-1 combines with J gene TRBJ1-5; D is uncertain. Trimming pared 5 bases from V and 5 bases from J, leaving 7 bases between. The CDR3 is made up of 12 amino acids. CDR1 MNHNS and CDR2 SASEGT come from the germline V gene. The CDR3 sequence: CASSLSDQPQHF. In DNA, the CDR3 is TGTGCCAGCAGTCTGTCGGATCAGCCCCAGCATTTT.

This clone came up many times. J is TRBJ2-3 and V is TRBV11-1; D is unclear. Germline lookup yields CDR1 SGHAT and CDR2 FQDESV (reference sequence). The CDR3 is 15 amino acids. Trimming removed 1 base at V and 0 bases at J, with 8 bases between. CDR3 sequence reads: CASSLEASSTDTQYF. The CDR3 DNA reads TGTGCCAGCAGCTTAGAAGCTTCTAGCACAGATACGCAGTATTTT.

This clone has at least ten counts. The sample holds other DNA sequences that translate to the same CDR3. The chain recombines TRBV7-9 with TRBJ1-6; D is uncertain. Trimming took off 3 bases at V and 6 bases at J, with 3 bases between the two ends. The germline gives CDR1 SEHNR, CDR2 FQNEAQ (reference sequence). The CDR3 runs 12 residues. This CDR3 reads CASSLSNSPLHF. CDR3 DNA sequence: TGTGCCAGCAGCTTGAGTAATTCACCCCTCCACTTT.

Ten or more counts support this clone. The rearrangement links TRBV5-1 to TRBJ2-4, with 7 bases aligning to TRBD1. The length of the CDR3 is 15 residues. The trim removed 4 bases at V and 1 base at J, leaving 5 bases unmatched. The germline CDR1 and CDR2 sequences are SGHRS and YFSETQ. The CDR3: CASSDGTAAKNIQYF. The CDR3 coding sequence is TGCGCCAGCAGCGACGGGACAGCCGCCAAAAACATTCAGTACTTC. Together with reference TRBV5-1 and TRBJ2-4, the CDR3 gives the full variable domain: KAGVTQTPRYLIKTRGQQVTLSCSPISGHRSVSWYQQTPGQGLQFLFEYFSETQRNKGNFPGRFSGRQFSNSRSEMNVSTLELGDSALYLCASSDGTAAKNIQYFGAGTRLSVL.

The sample holds many counts of this clone. The V and J genes are TRBV6-1 and TRBJ2-7, with D hard to call. CDR3 length: 12 residues. V was cut by 5 bases and J by 3 bases, with 8 bases left in between. The V gene's germline CDR1 is MNHNS and CDR2 SASEGT. The CDR3 loop reads CASSFSVYEQYF. CDR3 nucleotides: TGTGCCAGCAGTTTTTCGGTCTACGAGCAGTACTTC.

This clone was counted many times. The genes are TRBV15 and TRBJ2-5; tentative D call: TRBD2 (5 bases). V was cut by 2 bases and J by 7 bases, with 11 bases left in between. Germline V gene data show CDR1 as LNHNV and CDR2 as YYDKDF (reference sequence). CDR3 length: 13 residues. This CDR3 reads CATSRSKEGTQYF. DNA of the CDR3: TGTGCCACCAGCAGATCAAAAGAGGGGACCCAGTACTTC.

This clone was seen many times. The V and J genes are TRBV5-1 and TRBJ1-1, with 7 positions matching TRBD1. Germline V gives CDR1 SGHRS, CDR2 YFSETQ. This CDR3 has 14 amino acids. V lost 2 bases, J lost 3 bases, and 4 bases stayed unmatched. The CDR3 is CASSLGGKDTEAFF. The DNA for the CDR3 is TGCGCCAGCAGCTTAGGGGGCAAGGACACTGAAGCTTTCTTT.

There are a few counts of this clone. The rearrangement joins TRBV25-1 to TRBJ2-6, with 7 nucleotides matching TRBD1. Per the germline V gene, CDR1 is MGHDK and CDR2 is SYGVNS. There are 17 residues in the CDR3. Unmatched junction bases numbered 7, after V lost 5 bases and J lost 0 bases. DNA of the CDR3: TGTGCCAGCAGTCCACGGACAGGTATCTCTGGGGCCAACGTCCTGACTTTC. As protein: CASSPRTGISGANVLTF.

This clone was seen repeatedly, ten times or more. The chain couples TRBV6-5 to TRBJ2-5; 10 nucleotides align to TRBD2. The trim removed 1 base at V and 4 bases at J, leaving 6 bases unmatched. The CDR3 covers 16 residues. Germline assignment: CDR1 MNHEY and CDR2 SVGAGI. The CDR3 nucleotides are TGTGCCAGCAGTTACTTTTGGGCTAGCGGGGGAGAGACCCAGTACTTC. The encoded protein is CASSYFWASGGETQYF.

This clone was observed many times. The V and J genes are TRBV19 and TRBJ2-1; tentative D call: TRBD2 (5 bases). Germline CDR1 LNHDA, CDR2 SQIVND (reference sequence). The V and J ends lost 7 bases and 4 bases respectively, with 11 bases between them. This CDR3 has 13 residues. CDR3: CASNPGWYNEQFF. The CDR3 DNA follows: TGTGCCAGTAACCCGGGATGGTACAATGAGCAGTTCTTC.

V gene TRBV7-9 combines with J gene TRBJ1-2; D not certain. Deletions cut 6 bases from V and 8 bases from J, with 28 bases between. CDR3 size: 17 residues. Germline lookup yields CDR1 SEHNR and CDR2 FQNEAQ (reference sequence). The CDR3 DNA reads as TGTGCCAGCAGTCGATTAATGAGCCCGTCCTCAAACCGAGGCTACACCTTC. It specifies CASSRLMSPSSNRGYTF.

In its sample, this clone was seen a few times. The chain links TRBV4-1 to TRBJ2-5, with a tentative D call TRBD2 (5 bases). The germline V gene has CDR1 MGHRA and CDR2 YSYEKL. The CDR3 consists of 16 residues. V was trimmed by 4 bases and J by 5 bases, leaving 20 bases between them. The CDR3 DNA reads as TGCGCCAGCAGCCCCGTAGGAGGTGACCCGCGCGAGACCCAGTACTTC. Translating it yields CASSPVGGDPRETQYF.

This clone occurred many times. The rearrangement joins TRBV11-2 to TRBJ2-5; 7 bases fit TRBD2. The CDR3 is 19 residues long. Germline lookup yields CDR1 SGHAT and CDR2 FQNNGV. V was clipped by 3 bases and J by 0 bases; unmatched bases: 16. DNA of the CDR3: TGTGCCAGCAGCTTCGGTGGGGCTAGCGGAGCCCCGTACCAAGAGACCCAGTACTTC. It encodes CASSFGGASGAPYQETQYF.

This clone has at least ten counts. This chain links TRBV16 with TRBJ2-1; 11 nucleotides line up with TRBD2. Germline V gene sequence: CDR1 KGHSY, CDR2 FQNENV. CDR3 length equals 15 residues. Trimming cost V 2 bases and J 6 bases; bases outside gene matches: 3. CDR3 DNA sequence: TGTGCCAGCAGCCAAGGGACTAGCGGTAGCAATGAGCAGTTCTTC. Protein sequence: CASSQGTSGSNEQFF.

The table lists this clone with many counts. The CDR3 region is CASSLDQQETQYF. CDR3 nucleotides: TGTGCCAGCAGCTTAGACCAACAAGAGACCCAGTACTTC. The rearrangement joins TRBV11-3 to TRBJ2-5, with D hard to call. This CDR3 has 13 residues. The V gene lost 0 bases and the J gene lost 2 bases, with 4 bases spanning the gap. From germline, CDR1 is SGHNT and CDR2 YENEEA.